The TCR beta chain under discussion was sequenced for a study of blood T cells in healthy people across ages. Study-level findings and limits: Expanded clonotype changes were possibly confounded by unknown donor CMV status. Per-million-T-cell TCR beta diversity fell roughly linearly with age.

Russia was home to the donors, healthy Caucasian individuals aged about 6 to 100. Extracted total RNA amounted to at least 5 micrograms for each sample. The CDR3 runs to 16 residues. Trimming took off 5 bases at V and 0 bases at J, with 14 bases between the two ends. Germline values: CDR1 MDHEN, CDR2 SYDVKM. Through a sample-barcoded 5' primer and a J-beta primer mix, a second PCR was run for roughly 6 to 12 cycles. TCRdb re-called the 5' RACE reads through MiXCR, storing one row per CDR3 protein. The sample shows around 1,800,000 distinct CDR3 sequences, 35% to 50% of them seen only once. This clonotype has a handful of counts. Its antigen is unknown.

The sequenced material came from blood. The receptor was derived from a human donor in good health. This chain connects TRBV28 to TRBJ2-1; TRBD2 might be the D (6 bases). The CDR3 here is CASSLLTSYSYNEQFF. The CDR3 bases are TGTGCCAGCAGTCTTCTAACTAGCTACTCCTACAATGAGCAGTTCTTC.